This T cell receptor beta chain emerged from a study of blood T cell repertoires in COVID-19. This clone has a handful of counts. Some clones are missing from TCRdb's copy, which holds only in-frame ones; the method was immunoSEQ multiplex PCR. The table has 100,000 or so clones, roughly 80% seen once. Material for sequencing was peripheral blood. The origin of this receptor is a man in his sixties or seventies with active or convalescent COVID-19.

The CDR3 coding sequence is TGTGCCAGCAGTTCAGACAGGGTGGTTGGCAATCAGCCCCAGCATTTT. As protein: CASSSDRVVGNQPQHF. The chain recombines TRBV28 with TRBJ1-5, with TRBD1 matching over 7 bases. Germline V gene data show CDR1 as MDHEN and CDR2 as SYDVKM. This CDR3 has 16 residues. V shed 4 bases and J 2 bases; nucleotides not matched to a gene: 8.